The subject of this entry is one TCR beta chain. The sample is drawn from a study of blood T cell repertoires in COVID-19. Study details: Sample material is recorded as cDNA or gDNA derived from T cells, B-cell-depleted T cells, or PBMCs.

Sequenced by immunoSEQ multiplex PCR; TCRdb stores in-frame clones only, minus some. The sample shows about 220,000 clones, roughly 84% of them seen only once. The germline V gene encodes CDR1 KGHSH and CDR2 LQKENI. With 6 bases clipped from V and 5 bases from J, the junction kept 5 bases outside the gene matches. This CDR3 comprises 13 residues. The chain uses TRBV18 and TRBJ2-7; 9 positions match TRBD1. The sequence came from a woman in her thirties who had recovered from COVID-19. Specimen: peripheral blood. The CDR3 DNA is TGTGCCAGCTCGCCAGGGACAGGGCACGAGCAGTACTTC. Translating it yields CASSPGTGHEQYF.